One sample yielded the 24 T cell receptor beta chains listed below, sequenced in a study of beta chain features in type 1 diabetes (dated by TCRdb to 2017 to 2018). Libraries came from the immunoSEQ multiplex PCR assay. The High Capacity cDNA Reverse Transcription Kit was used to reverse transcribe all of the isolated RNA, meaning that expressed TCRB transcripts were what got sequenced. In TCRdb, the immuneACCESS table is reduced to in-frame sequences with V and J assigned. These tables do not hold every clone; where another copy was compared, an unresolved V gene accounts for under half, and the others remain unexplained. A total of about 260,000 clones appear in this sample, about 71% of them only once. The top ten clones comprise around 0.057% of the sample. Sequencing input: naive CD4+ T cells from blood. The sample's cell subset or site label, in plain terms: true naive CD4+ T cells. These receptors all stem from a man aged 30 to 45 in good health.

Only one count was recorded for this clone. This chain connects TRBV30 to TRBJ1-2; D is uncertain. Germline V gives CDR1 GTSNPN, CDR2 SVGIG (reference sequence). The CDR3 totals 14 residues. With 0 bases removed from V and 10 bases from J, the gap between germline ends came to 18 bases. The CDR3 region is CAWSVSSSPLPYTF. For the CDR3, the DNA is TGTGCCTGGAGTGTATCCAGCTCTCCTTTACCCTACACCTTC. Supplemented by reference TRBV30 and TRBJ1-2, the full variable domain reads SQTIHQWPATLVQPVGSPLSLECTVEGTSNPNLYWYRQAAGRGLQLLFYSVGIGQISSEVPQNLSASRPQDRQFILSSKKLLLSDSGFYLCAWSVSSSPLPYTFGSGTRLTVV.

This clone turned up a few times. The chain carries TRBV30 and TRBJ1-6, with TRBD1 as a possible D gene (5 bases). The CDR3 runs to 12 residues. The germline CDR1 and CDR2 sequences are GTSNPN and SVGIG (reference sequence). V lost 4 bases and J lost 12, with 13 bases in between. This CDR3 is CAWILPGGPLHF. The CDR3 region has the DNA TGTGCCTGGATCCTCCCCGGGGGACCCCTCCACTTT.

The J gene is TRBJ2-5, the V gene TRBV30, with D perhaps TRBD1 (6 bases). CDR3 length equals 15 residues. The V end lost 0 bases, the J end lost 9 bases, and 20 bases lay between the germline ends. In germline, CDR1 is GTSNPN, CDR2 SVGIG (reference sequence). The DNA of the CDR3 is TGTGCCTGGAGTGTGGTGGACAGCGAAACCGGTGCCCAGTACTTC. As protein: CAWSVVDSETGAQYF.

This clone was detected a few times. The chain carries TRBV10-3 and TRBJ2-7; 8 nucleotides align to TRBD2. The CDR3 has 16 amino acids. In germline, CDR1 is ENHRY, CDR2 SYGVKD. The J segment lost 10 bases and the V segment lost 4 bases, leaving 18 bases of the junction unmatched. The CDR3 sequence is CAISVRAGVSGGGQYF. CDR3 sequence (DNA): TGTGCCATCAGTGTTCGAGCGGGAGTGAGCGGGGGAGGACAGTACTTC.

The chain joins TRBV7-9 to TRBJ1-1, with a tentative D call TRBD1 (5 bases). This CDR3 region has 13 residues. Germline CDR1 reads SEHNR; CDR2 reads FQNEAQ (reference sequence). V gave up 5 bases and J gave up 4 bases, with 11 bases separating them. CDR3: CASSPPGGTEAFF. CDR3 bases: TGTGCCAGCAGCCCCCCTGGGGGCACTGAAGCTTTCTTT.

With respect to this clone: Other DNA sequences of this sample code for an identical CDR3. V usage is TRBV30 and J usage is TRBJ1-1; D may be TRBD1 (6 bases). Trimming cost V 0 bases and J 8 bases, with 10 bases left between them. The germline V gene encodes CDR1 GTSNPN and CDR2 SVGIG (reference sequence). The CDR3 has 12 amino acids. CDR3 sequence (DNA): TGTGCCTGGAGTGTAGAGGGGACAGAAGCTTTCTTT. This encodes CAWSVEGTEAFF.

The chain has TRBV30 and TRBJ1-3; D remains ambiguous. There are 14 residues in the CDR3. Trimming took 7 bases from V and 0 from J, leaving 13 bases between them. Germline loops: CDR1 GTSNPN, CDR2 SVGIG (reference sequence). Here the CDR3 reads CAFASGTSGNTIYF. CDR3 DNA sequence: TGTGCCTTTGCGTCGGGAACCTCTGGAAACACCATATATTTT.

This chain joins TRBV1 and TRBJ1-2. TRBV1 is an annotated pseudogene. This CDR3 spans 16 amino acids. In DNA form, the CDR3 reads TGCACCAGCGTCAAGCGGCGACCTCAACCCGCCCATGGCTACACCTTC. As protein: CTSVKRRPQPAHGYTF.

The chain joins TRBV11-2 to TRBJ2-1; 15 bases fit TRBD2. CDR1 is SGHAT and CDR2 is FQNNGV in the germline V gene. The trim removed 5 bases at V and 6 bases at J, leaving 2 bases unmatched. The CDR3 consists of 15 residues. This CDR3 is CASSEGLAGGNEQFF. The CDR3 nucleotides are TGTGCCAGCAGCGAGGGACTAGCGGGAGGCAATGAGCAGTTCTTC.

The CDR3 nucleotides are TGTGCCAGTAGAGGCAGTTTGAACACCGGGGAGCTGTTTTTT. This gives the protein CASRGSLNTGELFF. The chain recombines TRBV19 with TRBJ2-2; D uncertain. Germline values: CDR1 LNHDA, CDR2 SQIVND (reference sequence). The CDR3 totals 14 residues. Trimming removed 6 bases from V and 1 base from J, with 9 bases in between.

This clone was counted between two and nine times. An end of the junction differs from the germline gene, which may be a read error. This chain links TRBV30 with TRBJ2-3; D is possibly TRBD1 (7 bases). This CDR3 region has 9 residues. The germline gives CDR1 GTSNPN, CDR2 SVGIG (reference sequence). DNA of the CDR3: TGCGCAGGGGGGGATACGCAGTATTTT. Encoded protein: CAGGDTQYF.

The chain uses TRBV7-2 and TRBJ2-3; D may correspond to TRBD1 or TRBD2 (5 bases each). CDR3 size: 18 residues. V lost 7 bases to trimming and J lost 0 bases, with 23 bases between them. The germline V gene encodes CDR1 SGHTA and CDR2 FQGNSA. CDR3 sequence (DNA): TGTGCCAGCAAGAAATTGCCCGGGGCCACCTCTAGCACAGATACGCAGTATTTT. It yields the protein CASKKLPGATSSTDTQYF.

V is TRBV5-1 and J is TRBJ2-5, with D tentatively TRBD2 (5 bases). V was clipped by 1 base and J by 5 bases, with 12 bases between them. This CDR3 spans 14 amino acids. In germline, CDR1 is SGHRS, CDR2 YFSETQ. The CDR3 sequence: CASSLKPSRETQYF. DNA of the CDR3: TGCGCCAGCAGCTTGAAGCCTAGCAGGGAGACCCAGTACTTC. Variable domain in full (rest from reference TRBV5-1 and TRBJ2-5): KAGVTQTPRYLIKTRGQQVTLSCSPISGHRSVSWYQQTPGQGLQFLFEYFSETQRNKGNFPGRFSGRQFSNSRSEMNVSTLELGDSALYLCASSLKPSRETQYFGPGTRLLVL.

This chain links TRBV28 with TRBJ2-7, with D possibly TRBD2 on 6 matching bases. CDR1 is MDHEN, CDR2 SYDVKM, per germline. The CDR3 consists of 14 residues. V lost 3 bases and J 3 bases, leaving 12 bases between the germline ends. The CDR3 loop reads CASSFRGGSYEQYF. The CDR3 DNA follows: TGTGCCAGCAGTTTCCGTGGAGGGAGCTACGAGCAGTACTTC. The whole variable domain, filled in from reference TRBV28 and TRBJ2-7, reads DVKVTQSSRYLVKRTGEKVFLECVQDMDHENMFWYRQDPGLGLRLIYFSYDVKMKEKGDIPEGYSVSREKKERFSLILESASTNQTSMYLCASSFRGGSYEQYFGPGTRLTVT.

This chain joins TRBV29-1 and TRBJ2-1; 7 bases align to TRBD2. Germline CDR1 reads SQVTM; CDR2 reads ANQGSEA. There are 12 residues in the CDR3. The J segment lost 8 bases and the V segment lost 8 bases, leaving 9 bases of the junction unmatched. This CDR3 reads CSSSGGGDEQFF. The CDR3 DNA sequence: TGCAGCAGTAGCGGTGGGGGGGATGAGCAGTTCTTC.

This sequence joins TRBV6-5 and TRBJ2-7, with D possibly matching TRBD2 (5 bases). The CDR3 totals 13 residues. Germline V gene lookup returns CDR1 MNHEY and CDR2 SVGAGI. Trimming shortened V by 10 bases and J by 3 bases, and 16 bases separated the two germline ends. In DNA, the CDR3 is TGTGCCACGGGATTCCCGGGAAACTACGAGCAGTACTTC. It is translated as CATGFPGNYEQYF.

The CDR3, as DNA: TGCAGCGTTGAAAGGCAGGGGAACTATGGCTACACCTTC. Its translation: CSVERQGNYGYTF. V gene TRBV29-1 combines with J gene TRBJ1-2; D perhaps matches TRBD1 (6 bases). This CDR3 region has 13 residues. Germline loops: CDR1 SQVTM, CDR2 ANQGSEA. Trimming took off 2 bases at V and 2 bases at J, with 9 bases between the two ends.

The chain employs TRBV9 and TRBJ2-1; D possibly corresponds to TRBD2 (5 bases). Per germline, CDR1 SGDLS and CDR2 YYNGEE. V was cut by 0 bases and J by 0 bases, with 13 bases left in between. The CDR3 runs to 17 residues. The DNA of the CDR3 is TGTGCCAGCAGCGTAGATTCGGGAATCAGCTCCTACAATGAGCAGTTCTTC. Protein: CASSVDSGISSYNEQFF.

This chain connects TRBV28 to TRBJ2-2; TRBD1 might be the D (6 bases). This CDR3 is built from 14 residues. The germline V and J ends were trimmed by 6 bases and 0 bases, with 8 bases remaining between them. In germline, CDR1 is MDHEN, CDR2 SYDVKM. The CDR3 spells CASRGGSNTGELFF. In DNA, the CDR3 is TGTGCCAGCAGAGGGGGTTCGAACACCGGGGAGCTGTTTTTT.

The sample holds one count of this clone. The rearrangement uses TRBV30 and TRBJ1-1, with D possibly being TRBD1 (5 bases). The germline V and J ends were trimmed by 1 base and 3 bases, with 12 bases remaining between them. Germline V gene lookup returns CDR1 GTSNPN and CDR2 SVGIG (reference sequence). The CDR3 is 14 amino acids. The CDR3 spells CAWSGMGVDTEAFF. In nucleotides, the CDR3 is TGTGCCTGGAGTGGGATGGGGGTAGACACTGAAGCTTTCTTT.

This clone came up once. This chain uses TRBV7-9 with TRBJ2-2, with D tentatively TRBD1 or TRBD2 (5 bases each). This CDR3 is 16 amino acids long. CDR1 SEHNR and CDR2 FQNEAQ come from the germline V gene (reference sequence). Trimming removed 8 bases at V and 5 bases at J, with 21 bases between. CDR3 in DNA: TGTGCCAGCCGAGGGACGGGCCTGATGGGGACCGGGGAGCTGTTTTTT. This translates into CASRGTGLMGTGELFF.

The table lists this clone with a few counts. Written as DNA, the CDR3 is TGCAGCGTTGTAACTGGGGCCAACGTCCTGACTTTC. As protein: CSVVTGANVLTF. This chain connects TRBV29-1 to TRBJ2-6; D is ambiguous. Looked up from germline, CDR1 is SQVTM and CDR2 is ANQGSEA. Trimming pared 4 bases from V and 2 bases from J, leaving 3 bases between. The CDR3 loop spans 12 amino acids.

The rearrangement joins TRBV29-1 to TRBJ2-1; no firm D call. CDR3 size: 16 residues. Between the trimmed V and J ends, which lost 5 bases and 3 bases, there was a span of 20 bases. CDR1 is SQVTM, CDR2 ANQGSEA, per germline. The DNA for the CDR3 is TGCAGCGTTAGCCCCCAATGGAACTCACTCTACAATGAGCAGTTCTTC. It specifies CSVSPQWNSLYNEQFF.

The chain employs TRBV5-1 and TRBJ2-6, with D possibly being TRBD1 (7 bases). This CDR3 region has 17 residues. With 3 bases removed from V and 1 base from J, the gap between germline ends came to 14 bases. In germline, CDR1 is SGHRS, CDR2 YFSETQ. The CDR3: CASSSYRGGSGANVLTF. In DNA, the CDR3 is TGCGCCAGCAGCTCATACAGGGGAGGATCTGGGGCCAACGTCCTGACTTTC.